Each of the 24 T cell receptor beta chains below was sequenced from the same sample in a study of blood T cell repertoires in COVID-19. Profiling relied on immunoSEQ multiplex PCR, and the TCRdb table lists in-frame clones only, not all of them. Of about 99,000 clones listed, about 83% are singletons. The source material was peripheral blood. Receptor source: a man between 65 and 85 years old with active or convalescent COVID-19.

A single count supports this clone. The rearrangement links TRBV6-4 to TRBJ2-7, with 12 bases identical to TRBD2. The V gene's germline CDR1 is MRHNA and CDR2 SNTAGT. This CDR3 is built from 12 residues. The V gene end was trimmed by 8 bases and the J gene end by 4 bases; junction bases not matched to a gene: 0. CDR3 loop: CASGLAGYEQYF. CDR3 nucleotide sequence: TGTGCCAGCGGACTAGCGGGGTACGAGCAGTACTTC.

The rearrangement joins TRBV18 to TRBJ2-3; no definite D call. Germline V gene data show CDR1 as KGHSH and CDR2 as LQKENI. The CDR3 length is 12 residues. The ends were cut back, 1 base at V and 5 bases at J, with 4 bases in the middle. CDR3 sequence reads: CASSPQRDTQYF. CDR3 coding DNA: TGTGCCAGCTCACCACAGAGAGATACGCAGTATTTT.

The chain uses TRBV19 and TRBJ1-2, with a tentative D call TRBD1 (5 bases). Trimming left V 4 bases short and J 0 bases short, with 9 bases between. The CDR3 extends over 14 amino acids. Germline assignment: CDR1 LNHDA and CDR2 SQIVND (reference sequence). CDR3 in DNA: TGTGCCAGTAGTAGCGGGGGAGCTAACTATGGCTACACCTTC. Protein: CASSSGGANYGYTF.

V and J are TRBV2 and TRBJ2-7; D is possibly TRBD2 (6 bases). Germline values: CDR1 SNHLY, CDR2 FYNNEI. The germline V and J ends were trimmed by 6 bases and 0 bases, with 12 bases remaining between them. CDR3 length: 14 amino acids. The CDR3 nucleotides read TGTGCCAGCAGAAAAGACGGGAGCTCCTACGAGCAGTACTTC. This gives the protein CASRKDGSSYEQYF.

The chain carries TRBV27 and TRBJ2-6; tentatively, D is TRBD2 (5 bases). Germline V lookup: CDR1 MNHEY, CDR2 SMNVEV (reference sequence). The V end was cut by 6 bases, the J end by 3 bases, with 21 bases between. The CDR3 covers 18 residues. The CDR3 DNA sequence: TGTGCCAGCAGCCCCCCGGGCGAGGGCCGCCGTGGGGCCAACGTCCTGACTTTC. Protein product: CASSPPGEGRRGANVLTF. The full variable domain, completed using reference TRBV27 and TRBJ2-6, is EAQVTQNPRYLITVTGKKLTVTCSQNMNHEYMSWYRQDPGLGLRQIYYSMNVEVTDKGDVPEGYKVSRKEKRNFPLILESPSPNQTSLYFCASSPPGEGRRGANVLTFGAGSRLTVL.

V is TRBV2 and J is TRBJ2-4, with TRBD2 matching 10 bases. The CDR3 covers 14 residues. Trimming took 5 bases from V and 5 from J; bases not matched to a gene: 3. Looked up from germline, CDR1 is SNHLY and CDR2 is FYNNEI. In DNA, the CDR3 is TGTGCCAGCAGTACTCTAGCGGGGGAAAACATTCAGTACTTC. Encoded protein: CASSTLAGENIQYF.

This clone has a handful of counts. This same CDR3 is encoded by further DNA sequences in the sample. The chain carries TRBV18 and TRBJ1-2; D may be TRBD1 (6 bases). V lost 1 base to trimming and J lost 3 bases, with 6 bases between them. The CDR3 spans 13 residues. Per germline, CDR1 KGHSH and CDR2 LQKENI. The CDR3: CASSPQGDYGYTF. DNA for the CDR3: TGTGCCAGCTCACCACAGGGGGACTATGGCTACACCTTC.

This chain links TRBV2 with TRBJ2-7; TRBD1 aligns across 8 bases. The junction had 17 bases not matched to a gene; V was cut back by 8 bases and J by 5 bases. From germline, CDR1 is SNHLY and CDR2 FYNNEI. There are 16 residues in the CDR3. The CDR3 sequence is CASAQVGGQGWNEQYF. CDR3 sequence (DNA): TGTGCCAGCGCTCAGGTTGGCGGACAGGGATGGAACGAGCAGTACTTC.

The rearrangement joins TRBV6-1 to TRBJ1-2; no firm D call. The CDR3 contains 15 residues. Germline lookup yields CDR1 MNHNS and CDR2 SASEGT. Between the trimmed V and J ends, which lost 2 bases and 4 bases, there was a span of 14 bases. The CDR3 is CASSEIAAAIYGYTF. CDR3 sequence (DNA): TGTGCCAGCAGTGAAATCGCGGCAGCTATCTATGGCTACACCTTC.

CDR3 in amino acids: CASSTGLAGGRDEQYF. The DNA for the CDR3 is TGCGCCAGCAGCACCGGACTAGCGGGGGGGCGGGACGAGCAGTACTTC. This rearrangement joins TRBV5-1 to TRBJ2-7; 15 bases align to TRBD2. Germline values: CDR1 SGHRS, CDR2 YFSETQ. The CDR3 has 16 residues. The V gene end was trimmed by 4 bases and the J gene end by 5 bases; junction bases not matched to a gene: 7.

This clone was counted a few times. The chain joins TRBV3-1 (or the pseudogene TRBV3-2) to TRBJ1-4, with D hard to call. Germline CDR1 and CDR2: LGHDT and YNNKEL (reference sequence). Deletions cut 8 bases from V and 5 bases from J, with 9 bases between. This CDR3 comprises 12 residues. This CDR3 is CASSGRNEKLFF. DNA of the CDR3: TGTGCCAGCTCGGGAAGAAATGAAAAACTGTTTTTT.

The V gene is TRBV3-1 (or the pseudogene TRBV3-2), the J gene TRBJ2-3, with 7 bases matching TRBD1. V dropped 2 bases and J dropped 0; count of bases not matched to a gene: 17. CDR1 LGHDT and CDR2 YNNKEL come from the germline V gene (reference sequence). This CDR3 is 20 amino acids long. The chain's CDR3 is CASSQNSSGPKGASTDTQYF. In DNA form, the CDR3 reads TGTGCCAGCAGCCAAAACTCGTCCGGCCCGAAGGGGGCTAGCACAGATACGCAGTATTTT.

The chain recombines TRBV12-5 with TRBJ2-3; the match to TRBD2 covers 9 bases. There are 16 residues in the CDR3. The J segment lost 5 bases and the V segment lost 7 bases, leaving 13 bases of the junction unmatched. Germline V CDR1 and CDR2: LGHNT, FRNRAP. Written as DNA, the CDR3 is TGTGCTAGTGCCCCCGGGGCGGGGGGGCTCAGAGATACGCAGTATTTT. Protein product: CASAPGAGGLRDTQYF.

The V and J genes are TRBV2 and TRBJ1-5; 9 bases fit TRBD1. The germline V gene encodes CDR1 SNHLY and CDR2 FYNNEI. This CDR3 has 13 residues. J was trimmed by 5 bases and V by 7 bases; bases with no gene match: 3. The CDR3 DNA reads as TGTGCCAGCAATCGGGACAGGGATCAGCCCCAGCATTTT. Its protein product is CASNRDRDQPQHF.

The chain couples TRBV7-2 to TRBJ1-4, with D tentatively TRBD1 (6 bases). V lost 5 bases and J lost 4, with 14 bases in between. This CDR3 is 15 amino acids long. Looked up from germline, CDR1 is SGHTA and CDR2 is FQGNSA. The DNA for the CDR3 is TGTGCCAGCAGCCCGTCAGGGGCGGTTAATGAAAAACTGTTTTTT. This gives the protein CASSPSGAVNEKLFF.

The CDR3 nucleotides read TGCGCCAGCAGCCCGTCGGGGGGCCCTTACAATGAGCAGTTCTTC. It yields the protein CASSPSGGPYNEQFF. This rearrangement joins TRBV4-1 to TRBJ2-1; perhaps TRBD2 as D (7 bases). V lost 4 bases, J lost 4 bases, and 14 bases lay in between. The germline gives CDR1 MGHRA, CDR2 YSYEKL. The CDR3 runs to 15 residues.

V gene TRBV2 combines with J gene TRBJ1-4; 7 positions agree with TRBD1. This CDR3 has 14 amino acids. Trimming cost V 6 bases and J 0 bases; bases outside gene matches: 1. The V gene's germline CDR1 is SNHLY and CDR2 FYNNEI. CDR3 coding DNA: TGTGCCAGCAGGGACAGGACAACTAATGAAAAACTGTTTTTT. It specifies CASRDRTTNEKLFF.

V is TRBV5-1 and J is TRBJ2-5; D not certain. The CDR3 length is 13 residues. With 1 base removed from V and 4 bases from J, the gap between germline ends came to 8 bases. Germline CDR1 SGHRS, CDR2 YFSETQ. The CDR3 loop is CASSLLGAETQYF. CDR3 DNA sequence: TGCGCCAGCAGCTTGCTAGGCGCAGAGACCCAGTACTTC.

The V call is TRBV7-3, the J call TRBJ1-1; 9 nucleotides match TRBD1. The CDR3 runs to 14 residues. Germline CDR1 reads SGHTA; CDR2 reads FQGTGA. After removal of 1 base from V and 6 bases from J, the junction contained 3 bases not matched to a gene. DNA for the CDR3: TGTGCCAGCAGCTTAAATACAGGGGGCCCTGAAGCTTTCTTT. Protein sequence: CASSLNTGGPEAFF.

This clone was seen just once. The chain carries TRBV3-1 (or the pseudogene TRBV3-2) and TRBJ1-6; D is uncertain. CDR3 length: 14 amino acids. Trimming took 6 bases from V and 6 from J, leaving 12 bases between them. The germline CDR1 and CDR2 sequences are LGHDT and YNNKEL (reference sequence). The CDR3 DNA reads TGTGCCAGCAGTTCCACAAAACCTAATTCACCCCTCCACTTT. Translated, it gives CASSSTKPNSPLHF.

The rearrangement uses TRBV19 and TRBJ1-5; 8 bases are a match to TRBD1. The CDR3 has 16 residues. The V gene end was trimmed by 6 bases and the J gene end by 0 bases; junction bases not matched to a gene: 7. Germline V lookup: CDR1 LNHDA, CDR2 SQIVND (reference sequence). CDR3 region: CASSPSRGLSNQPQHF. As DNA, the CDR3 is TGTGCCAGTAGCCCTTCCAGGGGGCTTAGCAATCAGCCCCAGCATTTT.

The rearrangement links TRBV9 to TRBJ2-3, with 7 bases identical to TRBD1. Unmatched junction bases numbered 9, after V lost 4 bases and J lost 1 base. This CDR3 has 16 amino acids. Germline V gene lookup returns CDR1 SGDLS and CDR2 YYNGEE. This CDR3 is CASSPQTGQGTDTQYF. The DNA for the CDR3 is TGTGCCAGCAGCCCTCAGACCGGACAGGGCACAGATACGCAGTATTTT.

This rearrangement joins TRBV18 to TRBJ2-5, with D possibly matching TRBD2 (6 bases). Trimming took off 3 bases at V and 4 bases at J, with 9 bases between the two ends. Germline CDR1 is KGHSH and CDR2 is LQKENI. The CDR3 has 13 amino acids. For the CDR3, the DNA is TGTGCCAGCTCACCCCTGGGGGGAGAGACCCAGTACTTC. It encodes CASSPLGGETQYF.

The chain joins TRBV12-3 or TRBV12-4 to TRBJ1-1; perhaps TRBD1 as D (6 bases). Trimming stripped 6 bases from V and 5 bases from J, with 13 bases between. CDR3 length: 13 amino acids. The CDR3 here is CASRLDSRTEAFF. The CDR3 DNA reads as TGTGCCAGCAGGCTGGACAGTCGGACTGAAGCTTTCTTT.